This TCR beta chain was identified in a study of response to subunit inactivated influenza vaccine (dated by TCRdb to the late 2010s). About the investigation overall: Deep quantitative profiling of the T cell receptor repertoire was used in the study to follow responses to a trivalent subunit inactivated influenza vaccine. Broader findings and caveats from the paper: The authors suggested that each seasonal influenza vaccination may recruit only a limited number of new T cells.

Concerning this clonotype itself: Its antigen remains unidentified. Base qualities are not provided; no much larger clone lies one nucleotide away.

Library preparation used RT-PCR. The sequencer listed for this sample is Illumina HiSeq 2500. The public reads were reanalyzed by TCRdb: fastp trimming at Q25, MiXCR alignment, in-frame beta chains only. Rows are unified per CDR3 protein, each entry keeping the most common DNA and genes. The sample profile shows 610,000 or so distinct CDR3 sequences; 12% to 15% of them were found once. Around 10% of the sample is taken by the ten largest. The material sequenced was PBMCs from blood, taken 11 to 12 days after vaccination. The TCR sequence derives from a middle-aged man who received an inactivated influenza vaccine. Donor details come from another sample of the same person, matched by shared clones.

The DNA sequence follows: TGTGCCAGCAGTTACTCGATCGGGACAGGGGTGGGAACGCAGTATTTT. Its translation is CASSYSIGTGVGTQYF. Recombination connected TRBV6-5 to TRBJ2-3, with TRBD1 matching 10 junction bases. In the germline V gene, CDR1 corresponds to MNHEY and CDR2 to SVGAGI. Trimming accounts for 0 bases at V and 9 bases at J, while the number of junction bases matched to no gene is 9. From cysteine to phenylalanine, the CDR3 is 16 amino acids long. Solely the CDR3 DNA is kept, with 48 bases framed from the first base.